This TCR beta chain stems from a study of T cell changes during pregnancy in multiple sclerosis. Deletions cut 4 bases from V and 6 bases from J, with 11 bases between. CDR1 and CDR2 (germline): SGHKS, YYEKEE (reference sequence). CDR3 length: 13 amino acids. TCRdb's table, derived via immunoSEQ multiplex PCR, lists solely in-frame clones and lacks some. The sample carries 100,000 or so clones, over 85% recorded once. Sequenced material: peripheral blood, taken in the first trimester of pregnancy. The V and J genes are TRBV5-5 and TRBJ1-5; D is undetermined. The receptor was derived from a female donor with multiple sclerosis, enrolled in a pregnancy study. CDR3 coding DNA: TGTGCCAGCAGCCCTGAGGGTTTTCAGCCCCAGCATTTT. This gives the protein CASSPEGFQPQHF.